Shown below are 21 T cell receptor beta chains from a single sample sequenced in a study of early T cells in non-severe SARS-CoV-2 infection. TCRdb re-called the 5' RACE reads through MiXCR, storing one row per CDR3 protein. Here the sample spans tens of thousands of distinct CDR3 sequences, approximately 10% being singletons. What was sequenced was whole blood. All receptors derive from an adult who was a healthcare worker with PCR-confirmed SARS-CoV-2 infection or an uninfected control (not recorded which).

The chain has TRBV7-9 and TRBJ2-5, with D perhaps assigned TRBD1 or TRBD2 (5 bases each). Germline assignment: CDR1 SEHNR and CDR2 FQNEAQ (reference sequence). V was pared by 0 bases and J by 9 bases, with 20 bases between. The CDR3 runs 16 residues. The CDR3: CASSLALGAGASAQYF. Written as DNA, the CDR3 is TGTGCCAGCAGCTTAGCTCTCGGGGCCGGGGCTTCGGCCCAGTACTTC.

This chain joins TRBV29-1 and TRBJ2-3; 7 bases agree with TRBD2. The germline CDR1 and CDR2 sequences are SQVTM and ANQGSEA. V was clipped by 7 bases and J by 0 bases; unmatched bases: 10. The CDR3 has 15 residues. In nucleotides, the CDR3 is TGCAGCGCAGCCCCTTCGGGGGGTAGCACAGATACGCAGTATTTT. It encodes CSAAPSGGSTDTQYF.

This clonotype was seen more than once but under ten times. The V gene is TRBV20-1, the J gene TRBJ2-7, with 8 bases matching TRBD2. V shed 6 bases and J 2 bases; nucleotides not matched to a gene: 6. Germline values: CDR1 DFQATT, CDR2 SNEGSKA (reference sequence). CDR3 size: 13 residues. The DNA of the CDR3 is TGCAGTGCGAGGAGGGGACTAGCCTACGAGCAGTACTTC. Encoded protein: CSARRGLAYEQYF.

In nucleotides, the CDR3 is TGTGCCAGCAGCCTAGGACAGACGGACACCGGGGAGCTGTTTTTT. Protein: CASSLGQTDTGELFF. This sequence joins TRBV6-4 and TRBJ2-2, with a tentative D call TRBD1 (6 bases). With 6 bases removed from V and 3 bases from J, the gap between germline ends came to 14 bases. This CDR3 spans 15 amino acids. CDR1 is MRHNA, CDR2 SNTAGT, per germline.

There are many counts of this clonotype. The chain couples TRBV5-1 to TRBJ1-1; D uncertain. Trimming shortened V by 5 bases and J by 4 bases, and 15 bases separated the two germline ends. CDR1 and CDR2 (germline): SGHRS, YFSETQ. The CDR3 runs 14 residues. CDR3: CASSGIGYGTEAFF. The DNA for the CDR3 is TGCGCCAGCAGTGGGATAGGGTACGGCACTGAAGCTTTCTTT.

The chain combines TRBV18 with TRBJ1-3; 10 bases align to TRBD1. V dropped 0 bases and J dropped 3; count of bases not matched to a gene: 2. This CDR3 comprises 16 residues. The germline gives CDR1 KGHSH, CDR2 LQKENI. Written as DNA, the CDR3 is TGTGCCAGCTCACCACCGGACAGGGGGTATGGAAACACCATATATTTT. Translating it yields CASSPPDRGYGNTIYF. The variable domain in full, completed from reference TRBV18 and TRBJ1-3, reads NAGVMQNPRHLVRRRGQEARLRCSPMKGHSHVYWYRQLPEEGLKFMVYLQKENIIDESGMPKERFSAEFPKEGPSILRIQQVVRGDSAAYFCASSPPDRGYGNTIYFGEGSWLTVV.

This clonotype has ten or more counts. J is TRBJ1-2 and V is TRBV7-2; D not certain. The length of the CDR3 is 14 residues. Germline loops: CDR1 SGHTA, CDR2 FQGNSA. V was clipped by 0 bases and J by 8 bases, with 13 bases between them. The DNA of the CDR3 is TGTGCCAGCAGCTTAGCGGGCGGGATGAGGGGCTACACCTTC. This translates into CASSLAGGMRGYTF.

The chain combines TRBV5-4 with TRBJ2-3, with 10 nucleotides matching TRBD2. Trimming took 4 bases from V and 6 from J; bases not matched to a gene: 5. There are 14 residues in the CDR3. Germline V CDR1 and CDR2: SGHNT, YYREEE (reference sequence). This CDR3 is CASSPGLARDTQYF. The DNA for the CDR3 is TGTGCCAGCAGCCCGGGACTAGCGAGGGATACGCAGTATTTT.

This clonotype was detected ten times or more. J is TRBJ2-7 and V is TRBV7-9; possible D gene TRBD2, 5 bases. The germline CDR1 and CDR2 sequences are SEHNR and FQNEAQ (reference sequence). Trimming removed 2 bases from V and 3 bases from J, with 11 bases in between. The CDR3 extends over 14 amino acids. Written as DNA, the CDR3 is TGTGCCAGCAGCTTACGGGGAGAGGGCTACGAGCAGTACTTC. Residues: CASSLRGEGYEQYF.

There are many counts of this clonotype. The chain uses TRBV11-1 and TRBJ1-2; D gene ambiguous. The germline V gene has CDR1 SGHAT and CDR2 FQDESV (reference sequence). The CDR3 covers 15 residues. The ends were cut back, 5 bases at V and 3 bases at J, with 16 bases in the middle. Here the CDR3 reads CASSPSILLDYGYTF. In DNA, the CDR3 is TGTGCCAGCAGCCCTTCTATCCTTTTGGACTATGGCTACACCTTC. Looking up the rest from reference TRBV11-1 and TRBJ1-2 gives the full variable domain: EAEVAQSPRYKITEKSQAVAFWCDPISGHATLYWYRQILGQGPELLVQFQDESVVDDSQLPKDRFSAERLKGVDSTLKIQPAELGDSAMYLCASSPSILLDYGYTFGSGTRLTVV.

This clonotype was seen only once. This chain joins TRBV29-1 and TRBJ2-3; 8 bases match TRBD1. The CDR3 sequence is 15 residues long. CDR1 SQVTM and CDR2 ANQGSEA come from the germline V gene. Trimming at V came to 4 bases and at J to 1 base, leaving 7 bases not matched to a gene. The DNA of the CDR3 is TGCAGCGTTGCAGGGGGCAGGTTCGGCACAGATACGCAGTATTTT. Translating it yields CSVAGGRFGTDTQYF.

This clonotype was seen a handful of times. The V gene is TRBV18, the J gene TRBJ2-3, with 7 bases fitting TRBD2. The germline CDR1 and CDR2 sequences are KGHSH and LQKENI. J lost 10 bases, V lost 6 bases, and 16 bases had no gene match. The CDR3 loop spans 15 amino acids. Here the CDR3 DNA reads TGTGCCAGCTCCCCGCTCCCGTCGACTAGCCCAGCGCAGTATTTT. It translates to CASSPLPSTSPAQYF.

The rearrangement links TRBV5-1 to TRBJ1-2; the D gene is possibly TRBD1 (5 bases). This CDR3 region has 13 residues. CDR1 is SGHRS and CDR2 is YFSETQ in the germline V gene. V shed 2 bases and J shed 1 base, with 6 bases lying between them. CDR3 sequence reads: CASSFDSNYGYTF. The CDR3 coding sequence is TGCGCCAGCAGCTTCGACAGTAACTATGGCTACACCTTC.

This clonotype was picked up many times. The chain has TRBV19 and TRBJ1-5, with D perhaps matching TRBD1 (5 bases). Germline-derived CDR1 and CDR2 are LNHDA and SQIVND (reference sequence). This CDR3 is 19 amino acids long. The V end was cut by 5 bases, the J end by 0 bases, with 23 bases between. The CDR3 loop is CASSSGTPSLVDSNQPQHF. CDR3 in DNA: TGTGCCAGTAGTTCCGGGACCCCCAGCCTCGTAGATAGCAATCAGCCCCAGCATTTT.

The chain employs TRBV11-3 and TRBJ1-1; maybe TRBD1 (6 bases). The germline V gene encodes CDR1 SGHNT and CDR2 YENEEA. The CDR3 loop spans 13 amino acids. V was trimmed by 1 base and J by 10 bases, leaving 13 bases between them. CDR3 loop: CASSLAGGRGAFF. CDR3 nucleotides: TGTGCCAGCAGCTTAGCGGGGGGCAGGGGAGCTTTCTTT.

V is TRBV20-1 and J is TRBJ2-1, with TRBD2 matching 11 bases. Germline V gene sequence: CDR1 DFQATT, CDR2 SNEGSKA (reference sequence). V gave up 0 bases and J gave up 7 bases; unmatched junction bases: 5. The CDR3 is 15 residues long. CDR3 amino acids: CSARDLAGGLNEQFF. The CDR3 DNA is TGCAGTGCTAGAGATCTAGCGGGAGGCTTAAATGAGCAGTTCTTC.

This clonotype was picked up a small number of times. The chain links TRBV7-2 to TRBJ2-1; no clear D gene. This CDR3 has 14 residues. Germline V gene data show CDR1 as SGHTA and CDR2 as FQGNSA. The V end lost 1 base, the J end lost 4 bases, and 8 bases lay between the germline ends. CDR3 nucleotides: TGTGCCAGCAGCTTAGTTCCCCTATACAATGAGCAGTTCTTC. Translation gives CASSLVPLYNEQFF.

With regard to this clonotype: A much larger clonotype is one base distant, so this may be a read error. The missing conserved phenylalanine or tryptophan at the end of this CDR3 makes a read error likely. The J gene is TRBJ2-4, the V gene TRBV7-9; D gene uncertain. V was pared by 5 bases and J by 13 bases, with 18 bases between. Per germline, CDR1 SEHNR and CDR2 FQNEAQ (reference sequence). The CDR3 loop spans 13 amino acids. The CDR3 here is CASSPQPQAPQYL. DNA of the CDR3: TGTGCCAGCAGCCCCCAGCCACAAGCGCCCCAGTACCTC.

This clonotype was seen a few times. This rearrangement joins TRBV7-2 to TRBJ1-1; D gene unclear. This CDR3 spans 14 amino acids. Per the germline V gene, CDR1 is SGHTA and CDR2 is FQGNSA. V shed 4 bases and J shed 0 bases, with 9 bases lying between them. The CDR3 spells CASSSTRLNTEAFF. The CDR3 nucleotides are TGTGCCAGCAGCTCCACCAGGCTGAACACTGAAGCTTTCTTT.

The rearrangement uses TRBV7-9 and TRBJ1-1; 8 nucleotides line up with TRBD1. CDR1 and CDR2 (germline): SEHNR, FQNEAQ (reference sequence). With 1 base clipped from V and 1 base from J, the junction kept 11 bases outside the gene matches. There are 18 residues in the CDR3. CDR3 loop: CASSLGEGRGRRNTEAFF. The CDR3 bases are TGTGCCAGCAGCTTAGGTGAGGGCAGGGGGCGCAGGAACACTGAAGCTTTCTTT. Drawing the rest from reference TRBV7-9 and TRBJ1-1, the complete variable domain is DTGVSQNPRHKITKRGQNVTFRCDPISEHNRLYWYRQTLGQGPEFLTYFQNEAQLEKSRLLSDRFSAERPKGSFSTLEIQRTEQGDSAMYLCASSLGEGRGRRNTEAFFGQGTRLTVV.

This clonotype showed up just a few times. The chain uses TRBV20-1 and TRBJ2-5; D is unclear. The CDR3 contains 12 residues. The germline V and J ends were trimmed by 3 bases and 2 bases, with 7 bases remaining between them. The germline V gene encodes CDR1 DFQATT and CDR2 SNEGSKA (reference sequence). CDR3 sequence reads: CSASGWQETQYF. CDR3 sequence (DNA): TGCAGTGCTAGCGGGTGGCAAGAGACCCAGTACTTC.